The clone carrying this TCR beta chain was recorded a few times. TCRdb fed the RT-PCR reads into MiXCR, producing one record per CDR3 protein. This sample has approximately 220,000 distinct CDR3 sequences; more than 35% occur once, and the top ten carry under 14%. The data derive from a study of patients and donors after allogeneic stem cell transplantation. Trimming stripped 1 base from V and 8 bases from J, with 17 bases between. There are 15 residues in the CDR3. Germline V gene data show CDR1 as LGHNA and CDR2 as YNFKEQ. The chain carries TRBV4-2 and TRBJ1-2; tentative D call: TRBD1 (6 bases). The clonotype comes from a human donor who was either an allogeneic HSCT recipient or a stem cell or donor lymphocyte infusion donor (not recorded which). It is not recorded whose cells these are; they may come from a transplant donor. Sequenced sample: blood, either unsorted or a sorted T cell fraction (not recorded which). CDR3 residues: CASSQVQTGERGYTF. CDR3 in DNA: TGTGCCAGCAGCCAAGTACAGACAGGCGAGAGGGGCTACACCTTC.